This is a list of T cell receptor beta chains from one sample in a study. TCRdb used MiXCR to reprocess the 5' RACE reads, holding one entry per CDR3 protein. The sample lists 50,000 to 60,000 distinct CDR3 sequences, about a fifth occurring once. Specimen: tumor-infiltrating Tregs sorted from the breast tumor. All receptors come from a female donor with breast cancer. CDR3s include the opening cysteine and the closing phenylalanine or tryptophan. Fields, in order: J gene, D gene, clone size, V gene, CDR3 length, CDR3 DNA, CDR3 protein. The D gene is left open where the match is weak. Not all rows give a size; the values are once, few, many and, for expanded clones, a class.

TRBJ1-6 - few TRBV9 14 TGTGCCAGCAGCGCGGACGGTGTGAATTCACCCCTCCACTTT CASSADGVNSPLHF
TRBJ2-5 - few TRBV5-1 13 TGCGCCAGCAGCTTGGGGGGCGAAGAGACCCAGTACTTC CASSLGGEETQYF
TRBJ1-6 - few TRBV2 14 TGTGCCAGCAGTGTGTCGGACAAGGCTTCACCCCTCCACTTT CASSVSDKASPLHF
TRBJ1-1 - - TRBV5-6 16 TGTGCCAGCAGCTCTAACACCGGGGTCCTTGCCACTGAAGCTTTCTTT CASSSNTGVLATEAFF
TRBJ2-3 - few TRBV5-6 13 TGTGCCAGCAGCTTGAAGGGGATAGATACGCAGTATTTT CASSLKGIDTQYF
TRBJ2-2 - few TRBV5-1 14 TGCGCCAGCAGCATAGAGGGACTGACCGGGGAGCTGTTTTTT CASSIEGLTGELFF
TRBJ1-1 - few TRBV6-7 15 TGTGCCAGCAGTTACTTCACACGAATGAACACTGAAGCTTTCTTT CASSYFTRMNTEAFF
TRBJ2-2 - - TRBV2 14 TGTGCCAGCAGGAGTGGACAGTTCACCGGGGAGCTGTTTTTT CASRSGQFTGELFF
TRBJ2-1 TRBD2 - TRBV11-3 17 TGTGCCAGCAGCTCTGTTACTAGCGGGGCCTCCCGGAATGAGCTGTTCTTC CASSSVTSGASRNELFF
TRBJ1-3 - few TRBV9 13 TGTGCCAGCAGCGTAACGTCTGGAAACACCATATATTTT CASSVTSGNTIYF
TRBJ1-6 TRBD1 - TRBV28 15 TGTGCCAGCAGTGAAACGACAGGGGGTAATTCACCCCTCCACTTT CASSETTGGNSPLHF
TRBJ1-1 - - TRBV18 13 TGTGCCAGCTCACTACAAGGAGACACTGAAGCTTTCTTT CASSLQGDTEAFF
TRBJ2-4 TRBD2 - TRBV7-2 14 TGTGCCAGCAGCTCGGGACTATCCAAAAACATTCAGTACTTC CASSSGLSKNIQYF
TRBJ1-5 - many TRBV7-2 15 TGTGCCAGCAGCCCCCTGGGGGGATGGAATCAGCCCCAGCATTTT CASSPLGGWNQPQHF
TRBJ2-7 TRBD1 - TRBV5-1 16 TGCGCCAGTACGACAGGGGACCCATCGGGCTCCTACGAGCAGTACTTC CASTTGDPSGSYEQYF
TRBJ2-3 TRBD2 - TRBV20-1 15 TGCAGTGCTCCGTCCTCCGGGAGGCTCACAGACACGCAGTATTTT CSAPSSGRLTDTQYF
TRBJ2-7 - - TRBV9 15 TGTGCCAGCAGCTCAGGGTGGGACTTCAATTACGAGCAGTACTTC CASSSGWDFNYEQYF
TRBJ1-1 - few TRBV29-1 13 TGCAGCGTTATTAGTACTGTGAACACTGAAGCTTTCTTT CSVISTVNTEAFF
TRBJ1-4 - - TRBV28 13 TGTGCCAGCCTGAGACAGTATAATGAAAAACTGTTTTTT CASLRQYNEKLFF
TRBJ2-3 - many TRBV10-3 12 TGTGCCATCAGTGAGTCGACAGATACGCAGTATTTT CAISESTDTQYF
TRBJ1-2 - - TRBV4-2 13 TGTGCCAGCAGCCAAGACCCCGACGGGGGCTACACCTTC CASSQDPDGGYTF
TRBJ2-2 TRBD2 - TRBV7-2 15 TGTGCCAGCAGCCCGGGGGGGGGCCACCTCGAGGAGCTGTTTTTT CASSPGGGHLEELFF
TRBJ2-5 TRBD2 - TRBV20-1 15 TGCAGTGCTCAGAAGGAGGGAGGGGTAGGAGAGACCCAGTACTTC CSAQKEGGVGETQYF
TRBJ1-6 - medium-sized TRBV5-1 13 TGCGCCAGCAGCTTGTCCGCGGCTTCACCCCTCCACTTT CASSLSAASPLHF
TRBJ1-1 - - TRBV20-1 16 TGCAGTGCTAGAGATAAAAGAATTCCCCGAGAATCTGAAGCTTTCTTT CSARDKRIPRESEAFF
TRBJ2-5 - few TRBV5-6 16 TGTGCCAGCAGCTGGTTGGGTGGGGGCGCGGAAGAGACCCAGTACTTC CASSWLGGGAEETQYF
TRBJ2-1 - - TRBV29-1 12 TGCAGCGCCCTGTACTGGGACAATGAGCAGTTCTTC CSALYWDNEQFF
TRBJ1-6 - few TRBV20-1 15 TGCAGTGCTATCTTAGACGGTCTCGGGAATTCACCCCTCCACTTT CSAILDGLGNSPLHF
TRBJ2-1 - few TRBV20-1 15 TGCAGTGCTAGAGAGGGGCCTTTCTCCTACAATGAGCAGTTCTTC CSAREGPFSYNEQFF
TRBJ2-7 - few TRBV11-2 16 TGTGCCAGCAGCCCCCTAGCGCGACAGGGATCCTACGAGCAGTACTTC CASSPLARQGSYEQYF
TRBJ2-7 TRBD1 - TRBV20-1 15 TGCAGTGCTCCCGGACAGGTAAAAAGTTCCTACGAGCAGTACTTC CSAPGQVKSSYEQYF
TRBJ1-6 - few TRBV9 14 TGTGCCGGCAGCGTAGCAACAGGGAATTCACCCCTCCACTTT CAGSVATGNSPLHF
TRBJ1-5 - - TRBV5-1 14 TGCGCCAGCAGCTTGGGCAGGCACAGTCAGCCCCAGCATTTT CASSLGRHSQPQHF
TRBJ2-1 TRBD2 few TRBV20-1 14 TGCAGTGCTAGAGTAGTAGGCGGGAGAGATGAGCAGTTCTTC CSARVVGGRDEQFF
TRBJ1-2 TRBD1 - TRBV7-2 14 TGTGCCAGCAGCTCAAGCAGGACAGGGCTTGGCTACACCTTC CASSSSRTGLGYTF
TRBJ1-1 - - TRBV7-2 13 TGTGCCACTTCGGGGGGCTTGAACACTGAAGCCTTCTTT CATSGGLNTEAFF
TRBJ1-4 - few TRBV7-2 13 TGTGCCAGCAGCTTAGCGAGACGCGGAAAACTGTTTTTT CASSLARRGKLFF